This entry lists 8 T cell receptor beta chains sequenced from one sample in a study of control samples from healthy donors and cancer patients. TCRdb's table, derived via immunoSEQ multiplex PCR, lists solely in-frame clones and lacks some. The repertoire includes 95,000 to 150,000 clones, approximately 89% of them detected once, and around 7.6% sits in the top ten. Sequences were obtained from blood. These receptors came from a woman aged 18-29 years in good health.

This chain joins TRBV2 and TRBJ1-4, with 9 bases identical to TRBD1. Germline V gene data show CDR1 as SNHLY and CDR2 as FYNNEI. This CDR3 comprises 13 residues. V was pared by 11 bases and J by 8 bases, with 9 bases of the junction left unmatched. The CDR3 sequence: CAGNRGLGEKLFF. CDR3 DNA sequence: TGTGCCGGAAACAGGGGGCTTGGAGAAAAACTGTTTTTT.

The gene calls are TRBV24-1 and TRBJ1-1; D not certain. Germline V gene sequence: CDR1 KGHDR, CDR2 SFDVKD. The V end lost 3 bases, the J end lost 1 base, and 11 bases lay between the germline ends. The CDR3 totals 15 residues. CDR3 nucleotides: TGTGCCACCAGTGATACGTCGGCGGGGAACACTGAAGCTTTCTTT. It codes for CATSDTSAGNTEAFF.

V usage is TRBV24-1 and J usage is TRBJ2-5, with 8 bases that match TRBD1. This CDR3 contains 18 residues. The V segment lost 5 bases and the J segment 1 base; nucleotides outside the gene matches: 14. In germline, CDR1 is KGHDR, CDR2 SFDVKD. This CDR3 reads CATSATPLTGGPQETQYF. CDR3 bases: TGTGCCACCAGTGCTACTCCATTAACAGGGGGGCCCCAAGAGACCCAGTACTTC.

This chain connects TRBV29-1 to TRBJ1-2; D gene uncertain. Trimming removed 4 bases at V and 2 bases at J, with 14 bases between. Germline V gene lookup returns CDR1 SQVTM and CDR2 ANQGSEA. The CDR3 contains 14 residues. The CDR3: CSVAILDGNYGYTF. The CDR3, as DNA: TGCAGCGTTGCTATCCTCGACGGAAACTATGGCTACACCTTC.

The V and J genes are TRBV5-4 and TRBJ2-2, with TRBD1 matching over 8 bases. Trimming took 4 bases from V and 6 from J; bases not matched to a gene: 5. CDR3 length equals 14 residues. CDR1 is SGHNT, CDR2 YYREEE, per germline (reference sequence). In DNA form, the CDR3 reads TGTGCCAGCAGCCCAGGGGGCGCGCCCGGGGAGCTGTTTTTT. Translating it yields CASSPGGAPGELFF. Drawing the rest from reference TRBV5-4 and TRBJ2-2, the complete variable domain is ETGVTQSPTHLIKTRGQQVTLRCSSQSGHNTVSWYQQALGQGPQFIFQYYREEENGRGNFPPRFSGLQFPNYSSELNVNALELDDSALYLCASSPGGAPGELFFGEGSRLTVL.

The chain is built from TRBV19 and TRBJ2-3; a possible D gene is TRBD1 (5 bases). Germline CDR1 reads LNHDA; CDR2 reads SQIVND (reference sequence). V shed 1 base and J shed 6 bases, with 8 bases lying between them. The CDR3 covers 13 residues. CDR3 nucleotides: TGTGCCAGTAGTATAGGAAGGGGTGATACGCAGTATTTT. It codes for CASSIGRGDTQYF.

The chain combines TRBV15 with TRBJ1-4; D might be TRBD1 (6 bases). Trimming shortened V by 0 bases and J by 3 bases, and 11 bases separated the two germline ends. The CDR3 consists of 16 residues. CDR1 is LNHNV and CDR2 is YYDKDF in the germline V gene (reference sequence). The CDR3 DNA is TGTGCCACCAGCAGAGAACGAGGGGGGTCTAATGAAAAACTGTTTTTT. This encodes CATSRERGGSNEKLFF.

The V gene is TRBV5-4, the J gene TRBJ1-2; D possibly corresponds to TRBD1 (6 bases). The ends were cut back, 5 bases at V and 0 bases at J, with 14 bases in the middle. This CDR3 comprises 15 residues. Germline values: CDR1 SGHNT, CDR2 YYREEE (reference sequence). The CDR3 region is CASRPGQNANYGYTF. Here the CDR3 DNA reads TGTGCCAGCAGGCCGGGACAAAACGCTAACTATGGCTACACCTTC.